What follows describes a single T cell receptor (beta chain). Assay: immunoSEQ multiplex PCR; the TCRdb copy retains only in-frame clones and omits some. Of some 220,000 clones detected, roughly 85% appear once; the ten largest clones hold approximately 2.4%. This sample stems from a study of blood T cell repertoires in COVID-19. Study context: Researchers got acute and convalescent COVID-19 samples from the United States, Italy and Spain.

From germline, CDR1 is MGHRA and CDR2 YSYEKL. The V and J ends lost 0 bases and 0 bases, in that order; junction bases with no gene match: 8. This CDR3 contains 17 residues. This clonotype originated in a woman in her seventies with COVID-19, enrolled during active disease. The chain carries TRBV4-1 and TRBJ2-7; 7 bases match TRBD2. Sequencing was carried out using peripheral blood. The CDR3 spells CASSQDRAGVSSYEQYF. CDR3 DNA sequence: TGCGCCAGCAGCCAAGATCGGGCGGGGGTAAGCTCCTACGAGCAGTACTTC.